This T cell receptor (beta chain) emerged from a study of metastatic and nonmetastatic thyroid tumors. All patients were treatment-naive before thyroid surgery. This CDR3 has 20 residues. Looked up from germline, CDR1 is MNHEY and CDR2 is SVGEGT. Deletions cut 0 bases from V and 6 bases from J, with 30 bases between. MiXCR re-clonotyped the PCR reads for TCRdb. The sample lists about 20,000 clones, roughly a third occurring once. The V gene is TRBV6-2 or TRBV6-3, the J gene TRBJ2-7; the D gene is possibly TRBD2 (6 bases). Sequenced sample: tumor tissue. The clonotype originates from a female donor with papillary thyroid cancer or a benign thyroid nodule (not recorded which). Some clones in this sample may be carry-over from other donors' samples. The chain's CDR3 is CASSYSVLVLEWTTETEQYF. The CDR3 coding sequence is TGTGCCAGCAGTTACTCGGTACTAGTCTTGGAATGGACTACGGAAACCGAGCAGTACTTC.